The rows below give T cell receptor beta chains drawn from one sample of a study of T cells in Graves' hyperthyroidism and ophthalmopathy. TCRdb reanalysed the multiplex PCR reads using MiXCR and keeps one entry per CDR3 protein. This table holds hundreds of thousands of distinct CDR3 sequences, roughly 15% found once. The sample taken for sequencing was blood. The receptors were gathered from a woman between 50 and 59 years old with Graves' ophthalmopathy. Both conserved end residues are part of each CDR3. Each record gives: clone size, D gene, V gene, J gene, CDR3 protein, CDR3 DNA. The D gene is left open where the match is weak. Size is stated for part of the rows, as once, few or many counts, or as a class when the clone is expanded.

abundance: -
d_gene: -
v_gene: TRBV19
j_gene: TRBJ2-7
CDR3aa: CASTTTVLIPPQSNEQYF
CDR3nt: TGTGCCAGTACCACGACAGTATTAATTCCGCCTCAATCGAACGAGCAGTACTTC

abundance: many
d_gene: -
v_gene: TRBV20-1
j_gene: TRBJ1-2
CDR3aa: CSARVPTVGGYTF
CDR3nt: TGCAGTGCTAGAGTCCCGACGGTGGGGGGCTACACCTTC

abundance: many
d_gene: TRBD1
v_gene: TRBV11-1
j_gene: TRBJ1-4
CDR3aa: CASSHRPGQVYEKLFF
CDR3nt: TGTGCCAGCAGCCACCGCCCGGGACAGGTTTATGAAAAACTGTTTTTT

abundance: -
d_gene: TRBD1
v_gene: TRBV4-3
j_gene: TRBJ1-4
CDR3aa: CASSQDIPGQVATNEKLFF
CDR3nt: TGCGCCAGCAGCCAAGACATACCGGGACAGGTCGCAACTAATGAAAAACTGTTTTTT

abundance: many
d_gene: -
v_gene: TRBV5-1
j_gene: TRBJ1-2
CDR3aa: CASSLNGRGGYTF
CDR3nt: TGCGCCAGCAGCTTGAACGGTAGGGGTGGCTACACCTTC

abundance: few
d_gene: TRBD2
v_gene: TRBV6-5
j_gene: TRBJ2-7
CDR3aa: CASSSTAGGNYEQYF
CDR3nt: TGTGCCAGCAGTTCCACAGCGGGAGGGAATTACGAGCAGTACTTC

abundance: many
d_gene: -
v_gene: TRBV11-2
j_gene: TRBJ2-7
CDR3aa: CASTPLRASYEQYF
CDR3nt: TGTGCCAGCACCCCTCTGAGGGCATCCTACGAGCAGTACTTC

abundance: -
d_gene: TRBD2
v_gene: TRBV7-3
j_gene: TRBJ2-7
CDR3aa: CASSLPLTSGRNEQYF
CDR3nt: TGTGCCAGCAGTTTACCCCTGACTAGCGGGAGAAACGAGCAGTACTTC

abundance: many
d_gene: -
v_gene: TRBV10-3
j_gene: TRBJ2-5
CDR3aa: CAISESISSLAETQYF
CDR3nt: TGTGCCATCAGTGAGTCGATTTCGTCACTAGCTGAGACCCAGTACTTC

abundance: many
d_gene: TRBD2
v_gene: TRBV28
j_gene: TRBJ2-3
CDR3aa: CASSSTSGRFSDTQYF
CDR3nt: TGTGCCAGCAGCTCGACTAGCGGGAGGTTCTCAGATACGCAGTATTTT

abundance: -
d_gene: -
v_gene: TRBV19
j_gene: TRBJ1-1
CDR3aa: CASSTSLFGEAFF
CDR3nt: TGTGCCAGTAGTACCTCTCTTTTCGGGGAAGCTTTCTTT

abundance: -
d_gene: TRBD1
v_gene: TRBV5-8
j_gene: TRBJ1-1
CDR3aa: CASSLLRQGFTEAFF
CDR3nt: TGTGCCAGCAGCTTACTTCGACAGGGCTTCACTGAAGCTTTCTTT

abundance: many
d_gene: -
v_gene: TRBV6-5
j_gene: TRBJ2-1
CDR3aa: CASSYTGVSDEQFF
CDR3nt: TGTGCCAGCAGTTACACCGGAGTGAGCGATGAGCAGTTCTTC

abundance: many
d_gene: TRBD2
v_gene: TRBV15
j_gene: TRBJ2-1
CDR3aa: CATSSYLTSGILSSYNEQFF
CDR3nt: TGTGCCACCAGCAGCTATTTGACTAGCGGGATTTTAAGCTCCTACAATGAGCAGTTCTTC

abundance: many
d_gene: -
v_gene: TRBV30
j_gene: TRBJ2-7
CDR3aa: CAWGVSPVGDEQYF
CDR3nt: TGTGCCTGGGGGGTAAGTCCGGTCGGGGACGAGCAGTACTTC

abundance: many
d_gene: TRBD2
v_gene: TRBV3-1
j_gene: TRBJ2-4
CDR3aa: CASSLRLAGNIQYF
CDR3nt: TGTGCCAGCAGCCTCCGACTAGCGGGTAACATTCAGTACTTC

abundance: many
d_gene: TRBD1
v_gene: TRBV28
j_gene: TRBJ1-2
CDR3aa: CASSFWWDREGYGYTF
CDR3nt: TGTGCCAGCAGTTTTTGGTGGGACAGAGAAGGGTATGGCTACACCTTC

abundance: many
d_gene: TRBD2
v_gene: TRBV20-1
j_gene: TRBJ2-1
CDR3aa: CSAKTSGAYNEQFF
CDR3nt: TGCAGTGCTAAAACTAGCGGAGCCTACAATGAGCAGTTCTTC

abundance: many
d_gene: -
v_gene: TRBV6-6
j_gene: TRBJ2-7
CDR3aa: CASSYGGIGYEQYF
CDR3nt: TGTGCCAGCAGTTACGGGGGGATTGGCTACGAGCAGTACTTC

abundance: many
d_gene: -
v_gene: TRBV11-1
j_gene: TRBJ1-1
CDR3aa: CASSFFTNTEAFF
CDR3nt: TGTGCCAGCAGCTTTTTTACGAACACTGAAGCTTTCTTT

abundance: few
d_gene: TRBD1
v_gene: TRBV19
j_gene: TRBJ2-7
CDR3aa: CASSMDREGEQYF
CDR3nt: TGTGCCAGTAGTATGGACAGGGAAGGCGAGCAGTACTTC

abundance: -
d_gene: -
v_gene: TRBV12-3/TRBV12-4
j_gene: TRBJ1-1
CDR3aa: CASTQQQNTEAFF
CDR3nt: TGTGCCAGCACCCAGCAACAGAACACTGAAGCTTTCTTT

abundance: many
d_gene: TRBD2
v_gene: TRBV30
j_gene: TRBJ2-1
CDR3aa: CAWSTGLAVISYNEQFF
CDR3nt: TGTGCCTGGAGTACGGGACTAGCGGTAATTTCCTACAATGAGCAGTTCTTC

abundance: -
d_gene: -
v_gene: TRBV30
j_gene: TRBJ2-7
CDR3aa: CALGHPYEQYF
CDR3nt: TGTGCCTTGGGACATCCCTACGAGCAGTACTTC

abundance: many
d_gene: -
v_gene: TRBV12-3/TRBV12-4
j_gene: TRBJ2-3
CDR3aa: CASKMPARDTQYF
CDR3nt: TGTGCCAGCAAAATGCCTGCCCGAGATACGCAGTATTTT

abundance: many
d_gene: -
v_gene: TRBV7-8
j_gene: TRBJ2-7
CDR3aa: CASSLGGTEQYF
CDR3nt: TGTGCCAGCAGCTTAGGGGGTACCGAGCAGTACTTC

abundance: many
d_gene: -
v_gene: TRBV5-1
j_gene: TRBJ2-7
CDR3aa: CASSYDWNYEQYF
CDR3nt: TGCGCCAGCAGCTACGACTGGAACTACGAGCAGTACTTC

abundance: many
d_gene: -
v_gene: TRBV29-1
j_gene: TRBJ1-1
CDR3aa: CSASTPSTLNTEAFF
CDR3nt: TGCAGCGCATCAACTCCTAGTACGTTGAACACTGAAGCTTTCTTT

abundance: few
d_gene: TRBD1
v_gene: TRBV7-3
j_gene: TRBJ2-1
CDR3aa: CASSKTGSSYNEQFF
CDR3nt: TGTGCCAGCAGCAAGACAGGGAGCTCCTACAATGAGCAGTTCTTC

abundance: -
d_gene: -
v_gene: TRBV4-1
j_gene: TRBJ2-1
CDR3aa: CASSQLDMIAYNEQFF
CDR3nt: TGCGCCAGCAGCCAACTGGACATGATCGCCTACAATGAGCAGTTCTTC

abundance: -
d_gene: -
v_gene: TRBV5-1
j_gene: TRBJ1-2
CDR3aa: CASRLDSSFYGYTF
CDR3nt: TGCGCCAGCAGATTGGACAGTTCCTTCTATGGCTACACCTTC

abundance: -
d_gene: TRBD2
v_gene: TRBV27
j_gene: TRBJ2-7
CDR3aa: CASGLLAGVLLLEQYF
CDR3nt: TGTGCCAGCGGATTACTAGCGGGAGTTCTTCTCCTCGAGCAGTACTTC

abundance: few
d_gene: TRBD1
v_gene: TRBV4-2
j_gene: TRBJ1-2
CDR3aa: CASSHPTGSDGYTF
CDR3nt: TGTGCCAGCAGCCATCCGACAGGGAGCGATGGCTACACCTTC

abundance: many
d_gene: TRBD2
v_gene: TRBV20-1
j_gene: TRBJ2-2
CDR3aa: CSARFSGTSGMGRTGELFF
CDR3nt: TGCAGTGCTAGATTCTCCGGGACTAGCGGGATGGGCCGGACCGGGGAGCTGTTTTTT

abundance: many
d_gene: -
v_gene: TRBV7-9
j_gene: TRBJ2-1
CDR3aa: CASSPTGDSYNEQFF
CDR3nt: TGTGCCAGCAGCCCCACCGGGGACTCCTACAATGAGCAGTTCTTC

abundance: few
d_gene: -
v_gene: TRBV19
j_gene: TRBJ2-5
CDR3aa: CASSRSRREETQYF
CDR3nt: TGTGCCAGTAGTAGGTCAAGGAGGGAAGAGACCCAGTACTTC

abundance: many
d_gene: -
v_gene: TRBV29-1
j_gene: TRBJ2-3
CDR3aa: CSVRLLLTDTQYF
CDR3nt: TGCAGCGTCCGACTACTACTCACAGATACGCAGTATTTT

abundance: -
d_gene: TRBD2
v_gene: TRBV20-1
j_gene: TRBJ2-5
CDR3aa: CSARSLAVQETQYF
CDR3nt: TGCAGTGCTAGATCACTAGCGGTCCAAGAGACCCAGTACTTC

abundance: -
d_gene: TRBD1
v_gene: TRBV6-2/TRBV6-3
j_gene: TRBJ1-4
CDR3aa: CASTTPGQNNEKLFF
CDR3nt: TGTGCCAGCACGACTCCGGGACAGAATAATGAAAAACTGTTTTTT

abundance: few
d_gene: -
v_gene: TRBV28
j_gene: TRBJ1-6
CDR3aa: CASSSLAYYNSPLHF
CDR3nt: TGTGCCAGCAGTTCCCTAGCTTACTATAATTCACCCCTCCACTTT